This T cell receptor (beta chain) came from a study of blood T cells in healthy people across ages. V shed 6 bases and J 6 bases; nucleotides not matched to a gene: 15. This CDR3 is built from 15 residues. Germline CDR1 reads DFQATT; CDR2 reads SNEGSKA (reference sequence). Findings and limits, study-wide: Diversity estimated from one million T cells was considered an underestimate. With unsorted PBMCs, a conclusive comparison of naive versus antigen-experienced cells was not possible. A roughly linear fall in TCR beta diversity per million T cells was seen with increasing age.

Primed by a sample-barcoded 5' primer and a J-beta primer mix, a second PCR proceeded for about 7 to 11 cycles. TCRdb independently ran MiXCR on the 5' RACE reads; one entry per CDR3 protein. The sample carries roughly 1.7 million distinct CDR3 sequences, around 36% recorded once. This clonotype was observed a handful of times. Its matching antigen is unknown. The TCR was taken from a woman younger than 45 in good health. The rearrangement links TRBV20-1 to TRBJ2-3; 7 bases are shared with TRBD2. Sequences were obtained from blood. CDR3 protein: CSATRLAALRDTQYF. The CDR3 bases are TGCAGTGCCACCCGACTAGCAGCGTTGCGGGATACGCAGTATTTT.